This TCR beta chain was sequenced for a study of cytomegalovirus exposure and HLA in healthy donors. V lost 8 bases to trimming and J lost 3 bases; unmatched junction nucleotides: 16. Germline V CDR1 and CDR2: SNHLY, FYNNEI. The CDR3 consists of 18 residues. PCR was performed using 60 Vbeta and 13 Jbeta primers. Some clones are missing from TCRdb's copy, which holds only in-frame ones; the method was immunoSEQ multiplex PCR. The sample has approximately 150,000 clones, about 80% seen once. The J gene is TRBJ2-1, the V gene TRBV2; 10 positions agree with TRBD2. The material sequenced was PBMCs. The clonotype was recovered from a woman in her 50s in good health and CMV-seronegative. CDR3: CASWGGLAFSPLYNEQFF. The CDR3 bases are TGTGCCAGCTGGGGGGGACTAGCGTTCTCCCCCCTCTACAATGAGCAGTTCTTC. The whole variable domain, filled in from reference TRBV2 and TRBJ2-1, reads EPEVTQTPSHQVTQMGQEVILRCVPISNHLYFYWYRQILGQKVEFLVSFYNNEISEKSEIFDDQFSVERPDGSNFTLKIRSTKLEDSAMYFCASWGGLAFSPLYNEQFFGPGTRLTVL.